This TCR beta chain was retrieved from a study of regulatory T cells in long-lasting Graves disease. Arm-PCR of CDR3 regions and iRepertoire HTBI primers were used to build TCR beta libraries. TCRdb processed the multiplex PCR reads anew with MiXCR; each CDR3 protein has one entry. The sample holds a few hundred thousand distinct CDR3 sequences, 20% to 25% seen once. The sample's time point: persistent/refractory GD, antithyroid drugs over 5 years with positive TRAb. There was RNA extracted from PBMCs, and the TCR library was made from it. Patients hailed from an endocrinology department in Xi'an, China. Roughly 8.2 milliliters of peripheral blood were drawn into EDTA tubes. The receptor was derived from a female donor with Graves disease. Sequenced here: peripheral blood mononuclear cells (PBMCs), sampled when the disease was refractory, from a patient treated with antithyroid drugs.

CDR3 sequence reads: CASSSPSGGNTGELFF. The CDR3 bases are TGTGCCAGCAGCTCCCCTAGCGGGGGAAACACCGGGGAGCTGTTTTTT. The chain uses TRBV9 and TRBJ2-2, with 10 bases that match TRBD2. The CDR3 length is 16 residues. The V gene end was trimmed by 4 bases and the J gene end by 2 bases; junction bases not matched to a gene: 5. The germline V gene has CDR1 SGDLS and CDR2 YYNGEE.